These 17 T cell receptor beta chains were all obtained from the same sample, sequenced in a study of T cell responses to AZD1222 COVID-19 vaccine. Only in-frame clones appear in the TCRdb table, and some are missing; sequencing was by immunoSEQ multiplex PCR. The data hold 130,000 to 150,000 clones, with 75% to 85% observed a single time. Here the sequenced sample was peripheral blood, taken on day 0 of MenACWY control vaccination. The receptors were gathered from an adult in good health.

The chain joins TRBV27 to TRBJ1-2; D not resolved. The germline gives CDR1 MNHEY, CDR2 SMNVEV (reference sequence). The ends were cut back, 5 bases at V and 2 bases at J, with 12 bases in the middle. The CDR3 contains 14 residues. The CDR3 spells CASSAGFSNYGYTF. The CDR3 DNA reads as TGTGCCAGCAGTGCCGGGTTCTCGAACTATGGCTACACCTTC.

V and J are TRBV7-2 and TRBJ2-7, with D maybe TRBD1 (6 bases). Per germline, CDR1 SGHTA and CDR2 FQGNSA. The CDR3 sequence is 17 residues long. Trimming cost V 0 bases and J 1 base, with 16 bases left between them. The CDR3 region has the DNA TGTGCCAGCAGCTTAGCGAGAACAGGGAAGGGTTCCTACGAGCAGTACGTC. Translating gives CASSLARTGKGSYEQYV.

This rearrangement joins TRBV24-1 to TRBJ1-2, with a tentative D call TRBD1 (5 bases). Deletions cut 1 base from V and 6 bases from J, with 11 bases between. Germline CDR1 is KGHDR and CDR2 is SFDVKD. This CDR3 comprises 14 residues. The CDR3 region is CATSDFGADHGYTF. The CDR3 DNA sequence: TGTGCCACCAGTGATTTCGGGGCCGACCATGGCTACACCTTC.

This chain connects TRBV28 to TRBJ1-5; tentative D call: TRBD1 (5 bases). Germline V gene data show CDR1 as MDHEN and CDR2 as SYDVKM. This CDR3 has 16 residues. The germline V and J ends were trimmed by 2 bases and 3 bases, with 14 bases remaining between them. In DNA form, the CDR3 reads TGTGCCAGCAGTTTACCCGGGACCGCGATCAATCAGCCCCAGCATTTT. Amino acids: CASSLPGTAINQPQHF.

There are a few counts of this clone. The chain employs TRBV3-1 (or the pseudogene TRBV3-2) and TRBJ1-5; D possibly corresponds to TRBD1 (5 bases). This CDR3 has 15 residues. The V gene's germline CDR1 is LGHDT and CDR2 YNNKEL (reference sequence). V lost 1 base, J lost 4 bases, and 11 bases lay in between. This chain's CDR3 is CASSQAGGRNQPQHF. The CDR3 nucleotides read TGTGCCAGCAGCCAAGCCGGGGGTCGGAATCAGCCCCAGCATTTT.

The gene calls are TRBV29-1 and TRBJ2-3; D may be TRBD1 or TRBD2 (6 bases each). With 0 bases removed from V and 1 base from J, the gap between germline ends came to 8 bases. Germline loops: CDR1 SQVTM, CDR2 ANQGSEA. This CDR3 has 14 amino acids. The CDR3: CSVEDRGRTDTQYF. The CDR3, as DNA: TGCAGCGTTGAAGATCGGGGGCGCACAGATACGCAGTATTTT.

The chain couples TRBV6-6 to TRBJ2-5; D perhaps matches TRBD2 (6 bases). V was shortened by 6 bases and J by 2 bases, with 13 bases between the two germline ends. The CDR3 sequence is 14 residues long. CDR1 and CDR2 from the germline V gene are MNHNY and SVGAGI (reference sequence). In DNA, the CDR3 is TGTGCCAGCAGGGCCGGGGCGGGGCAAGAGACCCAGTACTTC. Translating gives CASRAGAGQETQYF.

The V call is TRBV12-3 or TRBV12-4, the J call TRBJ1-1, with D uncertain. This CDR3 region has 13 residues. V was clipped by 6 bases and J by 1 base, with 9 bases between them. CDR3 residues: CASSITENTEAFF. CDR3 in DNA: TGTGCCAGCAGCATAACAGAGAACACTGAAGCTTTCTTT.

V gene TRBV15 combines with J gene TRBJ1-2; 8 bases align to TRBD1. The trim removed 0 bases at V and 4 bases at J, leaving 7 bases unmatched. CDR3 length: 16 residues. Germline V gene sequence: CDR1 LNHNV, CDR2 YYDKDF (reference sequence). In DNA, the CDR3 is TGTGCCACCAGCAGAGATGGGACAGGCCGTGTCTATGGCTACACCTTC. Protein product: CATSRDGTGRVYGYTF.

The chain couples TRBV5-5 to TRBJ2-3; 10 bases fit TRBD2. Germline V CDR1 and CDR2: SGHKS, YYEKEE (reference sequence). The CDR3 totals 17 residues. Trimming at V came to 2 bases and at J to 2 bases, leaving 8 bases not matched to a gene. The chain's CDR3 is CASSFLPLAGYTDTQYF. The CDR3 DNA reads TGTGCCAGCAGCTTCCTACCACTAGCGGGGTACACAGATACGCAGTATTTT.

Here the CDR3 DNA reads TGTGCCAGCTCACAGGGAGGTCACAGCACAGATACGCAGTATTTT. Translated, it gives CASSQGGHSTDTQYF. This chain uses TRBV18 with TRBJ2-3, with D possibly matching TRBD2 (6 bases). This CDR3 comprises 15 residues. Per the germline V gene, CDR1 is KGHSH and CDR2 is LQKENI. V shed 4 bases and J shed 0 bases, with 11 bases lying between them.

CDR3 DNA: TGTGCCAGCAGTGAAGGGCGAGGACTAAATCAGCCCCAGCATTTT. The encoded protein is CASSEGRGLNQPQHF. The chain recombines TRBV2 with TRBJ1-5; D remains ambiguous. The CDR3 is made up of 15 amino acids. The germline gives CDR1 SNHLY, CDR2 FYNNEI. Deletions cut 1 base from V and 4 bases from J, with 11 bases between.

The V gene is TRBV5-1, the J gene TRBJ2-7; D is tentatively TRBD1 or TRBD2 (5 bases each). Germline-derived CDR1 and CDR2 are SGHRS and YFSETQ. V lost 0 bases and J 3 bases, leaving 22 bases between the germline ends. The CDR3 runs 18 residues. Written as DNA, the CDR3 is TGCGCCAGCAGCTTGGTTCCAGGTTCCGGGACGGAGAGCTACGAGCAGTACTTC. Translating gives CASSLVPGSGTESYEQYF.

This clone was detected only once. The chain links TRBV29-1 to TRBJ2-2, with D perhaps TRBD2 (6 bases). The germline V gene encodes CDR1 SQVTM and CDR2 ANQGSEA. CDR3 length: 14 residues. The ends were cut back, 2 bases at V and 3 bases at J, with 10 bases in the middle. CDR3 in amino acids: CSVERDSYTGELFF. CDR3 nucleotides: TGCAGCGTTGAACGGGACTCCTACACCGGGGAGCTGTTTTTT.

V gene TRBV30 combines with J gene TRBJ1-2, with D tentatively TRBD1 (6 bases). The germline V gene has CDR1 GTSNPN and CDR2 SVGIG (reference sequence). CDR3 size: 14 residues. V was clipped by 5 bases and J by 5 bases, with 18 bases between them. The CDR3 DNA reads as TGTGCCTGGGATAGGGGACATCGGTTGTATGGCTACACCTTC. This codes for CAWDRGHRLYGYTF. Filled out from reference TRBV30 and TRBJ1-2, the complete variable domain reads SQTIHQWPATLVQPVGSPLSLECTVEGTSNPNLYWYRQAAGRGLQLLFYSVGIGQISSEVPQNLSASRPQDRQFILSSKKLLLSDSGFYLCAWDRGHRLYGYTFGSGTRLTVV.

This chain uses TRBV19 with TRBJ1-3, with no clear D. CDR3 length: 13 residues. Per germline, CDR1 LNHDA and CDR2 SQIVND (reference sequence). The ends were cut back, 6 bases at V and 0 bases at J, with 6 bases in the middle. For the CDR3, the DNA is TGTGCCAGTAGGACAACCTCTGGAAACACCATATATTTT. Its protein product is CASRTTSGNTIYF.

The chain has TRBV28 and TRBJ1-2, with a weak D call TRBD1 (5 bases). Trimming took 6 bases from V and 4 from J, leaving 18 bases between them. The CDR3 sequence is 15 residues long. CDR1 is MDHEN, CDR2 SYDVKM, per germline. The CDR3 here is CASRDSSGRTYGYTF. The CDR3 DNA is TGTGCCAGCAGGGACTCATCGGGACGTACCTATGGCTACACCTTC.